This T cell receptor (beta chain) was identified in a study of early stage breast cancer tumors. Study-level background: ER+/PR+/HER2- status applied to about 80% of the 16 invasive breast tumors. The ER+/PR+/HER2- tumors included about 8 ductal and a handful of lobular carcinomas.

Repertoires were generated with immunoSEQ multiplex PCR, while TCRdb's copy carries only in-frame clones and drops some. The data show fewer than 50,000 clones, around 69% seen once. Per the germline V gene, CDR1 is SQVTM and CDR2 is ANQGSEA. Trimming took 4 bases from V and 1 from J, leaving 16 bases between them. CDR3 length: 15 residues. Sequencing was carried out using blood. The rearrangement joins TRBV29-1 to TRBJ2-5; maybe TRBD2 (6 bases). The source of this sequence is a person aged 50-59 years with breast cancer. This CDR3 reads CSVVPWRGTQETQYF. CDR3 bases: TGCAGCGTTGTCCCCTGGCGCGGGACCCAAGAGACCCAGTACTTC. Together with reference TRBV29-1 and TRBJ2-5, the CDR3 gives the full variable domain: SAVISQKPSRDICQRGTSLTIQCQVDSQVTMMFWYRQQPGQSLTLIATANQGSEATYESGFVIDKFPISRPNLTFSTLTVSNMSPEDSSIYLCSVVPWRGTQETQYFGPGTRLLVL.